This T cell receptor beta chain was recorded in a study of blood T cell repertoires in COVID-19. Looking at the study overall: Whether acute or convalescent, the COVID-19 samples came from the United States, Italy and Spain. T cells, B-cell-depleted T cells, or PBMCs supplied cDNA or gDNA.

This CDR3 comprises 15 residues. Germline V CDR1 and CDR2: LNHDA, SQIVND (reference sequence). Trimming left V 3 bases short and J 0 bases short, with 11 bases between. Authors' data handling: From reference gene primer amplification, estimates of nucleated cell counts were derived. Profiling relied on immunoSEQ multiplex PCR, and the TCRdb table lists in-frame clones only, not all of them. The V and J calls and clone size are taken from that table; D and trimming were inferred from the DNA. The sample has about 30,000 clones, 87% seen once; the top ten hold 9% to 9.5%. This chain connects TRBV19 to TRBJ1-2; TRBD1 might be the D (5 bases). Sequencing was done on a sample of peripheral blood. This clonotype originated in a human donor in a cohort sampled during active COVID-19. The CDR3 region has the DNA TGTGCCAGTAGTATCACAGACAGTTCTAACTATGGCTACACCTTC. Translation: CASSITDSSNYGYTF.